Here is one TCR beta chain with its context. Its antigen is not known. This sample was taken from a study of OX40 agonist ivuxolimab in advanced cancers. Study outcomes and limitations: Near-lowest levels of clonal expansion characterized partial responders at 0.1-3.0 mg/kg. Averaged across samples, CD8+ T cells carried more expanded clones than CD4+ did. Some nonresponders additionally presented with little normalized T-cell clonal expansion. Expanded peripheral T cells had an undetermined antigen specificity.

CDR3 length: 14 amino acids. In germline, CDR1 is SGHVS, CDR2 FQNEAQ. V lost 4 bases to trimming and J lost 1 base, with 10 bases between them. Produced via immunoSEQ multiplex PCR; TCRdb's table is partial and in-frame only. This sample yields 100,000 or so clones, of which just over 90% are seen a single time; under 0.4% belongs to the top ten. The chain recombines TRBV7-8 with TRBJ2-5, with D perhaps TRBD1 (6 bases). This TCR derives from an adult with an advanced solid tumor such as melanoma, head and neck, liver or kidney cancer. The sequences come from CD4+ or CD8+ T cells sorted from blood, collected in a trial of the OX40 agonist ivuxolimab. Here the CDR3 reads CASSSNRAQETQYF. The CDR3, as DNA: TGTGCCAGCAGCTCAAACAGGGCCCAAGAGACCCAGTACTTC.